The rows below give T cell receptor beta chains drawn from one sample of a study of post-analysis software for immune sequencing data. TCRdb reprocessed the PCR reads via MiXCR and lists one record per CDR3 protein. Of approximately 730,000 distinct CDR3 sequences in the sample, around 45% were seen once. The specimen was blood. The receptors here all came from a girl between 10 and 17 years old with multiple sclerosis. Each CDR3 is given with its conserved first and last residue. The order of the fields is D gene, J gene, clone size, V gene, CDR3 protein, CDR3 DNA. A D gene is named only where the DNA matches it firmly. Clone size is stated in some rows and not others, as once, few, many or a class when expanded.

>-|TRBJ2-5|-|TRBV20-1
CSASSKVLRETQYF
TGCAGTGCTAGTAGTAAGGTCCTGCGGGAGACCCAGTACTTC
>TRBD2|TRBJ2-5|few|TRBV20-1
CSASGRISGTQYF
TGCAGTGCTAGCGGGAGGATCTCTGGGACCCAGTACTTC
>-|TRBJ2-3|-|TRBV6-1
CASSETEGADTQYF
TGTGCCAGCAGTGAAACTGAGGGGGCAGATACGCAGTATTTT
>-|TRBJ2-1|-|TRBV5-6
CASSLTRESNEQFF
TGTGCCAGCAGCTTGACTAGGGAAAGCAATGAGCAGTTCTTC
>TRBD1|TRBJ1-2|-|TRBV5-1
CASSHLGQGANYGYTF
TGCGCCAGCAGCCACCTCGGACAGGGGGCTAACTATGGCTACACCTTC
>TRBD1|TRBJ1-2|-|TRBV6-2/TRBV6-3
CASKQGGSWDNYPYGYTF
TGTGCCAGCAAGCAGGGGGGCTCCTGGGACAACTACCCCTATGGCTACACCTTC
>TRBD1|TRBJ2-7|-|TRBV6-1
CASRGSTGTVSYEQYF
TGTGCCAGCAGGGGTTCAACCGGGACAGTCTCCTACGAGCAGTACTTC
>-|TRBJ2-5|-|TRBV4-2
CASSQATGTAPVEYF
TGTGCCAGCAGCCAAGCCACCGGGACGGCCCCAGTGGAGTACTTC
>TRBD1|TRBJ2-3|-|TRBV6-2/TRBV6-3
CASSSFRTGTGADTQYF
TGTGCCAGCAGTTCCTTTCGGACAGGGACGGGCGCAGATACGCAGTATTTT
>-|TRBJ2-3|-|TRBV28
CASSRSSISTDTQYF
TGTGCCAGCAGCCGCTCTAGCATTAGCACAGATACGCAGTATTTT
>TRBD2|TRBJ2-7|-|TRBV13
CASSSKTSAPSYEQYF
TGTGCCAGCAGCTCAAAAACTAGCGCCCCCTCCTACGAGCAGTACTTC
>-|TRBJ2-1|-|TRBV7-3
CASSLSWGNYNEQFF
TGTGCCAGCAGCTTAAGTTGGGGGAACTACAATGAGCAGTTCTTC
>-|TRBJ2-3|-|TRBV11-3
CASSLVAPDTQYF
TGTGCCAGCAGCTTAGTTGCGCCGGATACGCAGTATTTT
>-|TRBJ2-3|-|TRBV6-1
CASSDSGPHLNTQYF
TGTGCCAGCAGTGACAGCGGCCCCCACCTGAATACGCAGTATTTT
>TRBD2|TRBJ2-7|-|TRBV11-1
CASSFGTSASYEQYF
TGTGCCAGCAGCTTTGGGACTAGCGCTTCCTACGAGCAGTACTTC
>TRBD2|TRBJ2-7|-|TRBV29-1
CSVTSGRGDEQYF
TGCAGCGTGACTAGCGGGAGGGGTGACGAGCAGTACTTC
>TRBD2|TRBJ2-3|-|TRBV12-3/TRBV12-4
CASSFGTSVSDTQYF
TGTGCCAGCAGTTTTGGGACTAGCGTATCAGATACGCAGTATTTT
>TRBD1|TRBJ1-2|-|TRBV5-1
CASSTESRGSGYGYTF
TGCGCCAGCAGCACAGAGAGCAGGGGGAGCGGCTATGGCTACACCTTC
>-|TRBJ2-1|few|TRBV29-1
CSVYPGEVYNEQFF
TGCAGCGTTTACCCAGGGGAAGTTTACAATGAGCAGTTCTTC
>-|TRBJ1-2|-|TRBV15
CATSSSGGARDGYTF
TGTGCCACCAGCAGCTCTGGCGGGGCTCGCGATGGCTACACCTTC
>TRBD2|TRBJ2-1|-|TRBV7-3
CVSSQGLPYNEQFF
TGTGTCAGCAGCCAGGGACTACCCTACAATGAGCAGTTCTTC
>TRBD1|TRBJ2-7|-|TRBV27
CASSNRGQWGYEQYF
TGTGCCAGCAGTAACCGGGGACAGTGGGGCTACGAGCAGTACTTC
>TRBD1|TRBJ2-5|few|TRBV11-1
CAIGGTGKEEQYF
TGTGCCATCGGCGGGACAGGGAAGGAGGAGCAGTACTTC
>-|TRBJ2-1|-|TRBV2
CASRTGRVHEQFF
TGTGCCAGCAGAACGGGTAGAGTCCATGAGCAGTTCTTC
>TRBD2|TRBJ2-1|-|TRBV28
CASSPWTVTSGSLGEQFF
TGTGCCAGCAGTCCGTGGACCGTTACTAGCGGGAGTTTAGGTGAGCAGTTCTTC
>-|TRBJ2-4|-|TRBV7-9
CASSLELDQYF
TGTGCCAGCAGCTTAGAACTAGATCAGTACTTC
>TRBD1|TRBJ2-4|-|TRBV2
CASSVSIVGRGNKNIQYF
TGTGCCAGCAGTGTGTCGATCGTGGGCAGGGGGAACAAAAACATTCAGTACTTC
>-|TRBJ1-1|-|TRBV20-1
CSARDRRQLNTEAFF
TGCAGTGCTAGAGATCGCCGACAGCTGAACACTGAAGCTTTCTTT
>-|TRBJ2-1|-|TRBV4-2
CASSQVMGSAEQFF
TGTGCCAGCAGCCAAGTCATGGGGTCAGCTGAGCAGTTCTTC
>-|TRBJ2-4|few|TRBV4-3
CASSRRSAKNIQYF
TGCGCCAGCAGTCGAAGGTCGGCCAAAAACATTCAGTACTTC
>-|TRBJ1-2|-|TRBV20-1
CSADKGGDTYGYTF
TGCAGTGCTGATAAGGGGGGGGACACCTATGGCTACACCTTC
>-|TRBJ2-5|-|TRBV2
CASSPQERWGSETQYF
TGTGCCAGCAGCCCCCAAGAGCGGTGGGGTTCGGAGACCCAGTACTTC
>TRBD2|TRBJ2-1|-|TRBV3-1
CASSQPAGTSENNEQFF
TGTGCCAGCAGCCAACCAGCCGGGACTAGCGAGAACAATGAGCAGTTCTTC
>-|TRBJ2-7|-|TRBV6-5
CASSSPRASYEQYF
TGTGCCAGCAGTTCCCCCAGGGCCTCCTACGAGCAGTACTTC
>TRBD1|TRBJ2-7|many|TRBV5-1
CASSSGQGSYEQYF
TGTGCCAGCAGTTCCGGACAGGGATCCTACGAGCAGTACTTC
>TRBD2|TRBJ2-7|few|TRBV27
CASSPGLEAYEQYF
TGTGCCAGCAGTCCGGGACTAGAAGCCTACGAGCAGTACTTC
>-|TRBJ1-2|-|TRBV29-1
CSVEVLYGYTF
TGCAGCGTTGAAGTTCTCTATGGCTACACCTTC
>-|TRBJ1-2|once|TRBV4-2
CASSQFQGSPDAGYGYTF
TGTGCCAGCAGCCAATTCCAGGGGTCTCCCGACGCGGGCTATGGCTACACCTTC
>-|TRBJ1-4|-|TRBV4-1
CASSPSTRSDEKLFF
TGCGCCAGCAGCCCTTCGACGCGAAGCGATGAAAAACTGTTTTTT
>TRBD2|TRBJ2-4|few|TRBV7-8
CASSSGGTSGSRRYF
TGTGCCAGCAGCTCCGGGGGGACTAGCGGGAGTCGGCGGTACTTC
>-|TRBJ1-4|-|TRBV4-3
CASSVWGVGEKLFF
TGCGCCAGCAGCGTCTGGGGGGTCGGGGAAAAACTGTTTTTT
>TRBD1|TRBJ2-5|-|TRBV7-2
CASSLVPGQGPQKYF
TGTGCCAGCAGCTTAGTTCCGGGACAGGGGCCACAAAAGTACTTC
>-|TRBJ2-1|few|TRBV6-6
CASSVMDGEQFF
TGTGCCAGCAGTGTGATGGACGGAGAGCAGTTCTTC
>-|TRBJ2-3|few|TRBV7-6
CASSLGSGGATDTQYF
TGTGCCAGCAGCTTAGGCTCTGGGGGAGCGACAGATACGCAGTATTTT
>-|TRBJ2-7|few|TRBV6-5
CASSYWGGQAFEYF
TGTGCCAGCAGTTACTGGGGGGGACAGGCATTCGAGTACTTC
>TRBD1|TRBJ1-1|-|TRBV29-1
CSVTGVAEAFF
TGCAGCGTTACAGGGGTGGCTGAAGCTTTCTTT
>-|TRBJ2-7|few|TRBV27
CASSLSDGIYEQYF
TGTGCCAGCAGTTTATCTGACGGAATCTACGAGCAGTACTTC
>-|TRBJ2-7|-|TRBV5-5
CASSLEPGMDEQYF
TGTGCCAGCAGCTTGGAACCGGGGATGGACGAGCAGTACTTC
>-|TRBJ1-1|-|TRBV29-1
CSVEIMGRVATEAFF
TGCAGCGTTGAAATTATGGGCAGGGTTGCCACTGAAGCTTTCTTT
>TRBD2|TRBJ2-7|few|TRBV5-1
CASSPGLAGNDEQYF
TGCGCCAGCAGCCCGGGGCTAGCGGGAAACGACGAGCAGTACTTC
>-|TRBJ2-6|-|TRBV6-1
CASRGAQASGANVLTF
TGTGCCAGCAGGGGAGCGCAGGCCTCTGGGGCCAACGTCCTGACTTTC
>-|TRBJ1-1|-|TRBV12-3/TRBV12-4
CASSLLSYTEAFF
TGTGCCAGCAGTTTACTCAGCTACACTGAAGCTTTCTTT
>-|TRBJ1-5|-|TRBV12-3/TRBV12-4
CASSLSGTPSNQPQHF
TGTGCCAGCAGTTTGTCTGGGACACCTAGCAATCAGCCCCAGCATTTT
>-|TRBJ2-3|-|TRBV12-3/TRBV12-4
CASSFIPDTQYF
TGTGCCAGCAGTTTCATCCCAGATACGCAGTATTTT
>TRBD2|TRBJ2-7|few|TRBV7-8
CASSASGRSYERYF
TGTGCCAGCAGCGCCAGCGGGAGGTCCTACGAGCGGTACTTC